This T cell receptor beta chain was found in a study of T-cell reconstitution after alpha-beta-depleted transplantation in children. Study-level points and caveats: Reportedly, roughly two months post-transplant, alpha-beta T cells arose from several hundred expanded graft clones.

This clonotype was observed many times. Its target is unknown. Sequence at one end of the junction differs from germline and may be a read error. The CDR3 runs to 14 residues. Germline-derived CDR1 and CDR2 are SSHAT and FNYEAQ (reference sequence). As it was prepared, the TCRbeta library received unique molecular identifiers. TCRdb ran MiXCR on the PCR reads and lists one entry per CDR3 protein. The table has hundreds of thousands of distinct CDR3 sequences, around 15% seen once; the top ten hold around 4.5%. This TCR was recovered from a male patient aged 10 to 17 who had a stem cell transplant for acute lymphoblastic leukemia, so the T cells may come from the graft donor. The material was PBMCs, mostly from graft donor cells, obtained 360 days after TCRalphabeta/CD19-depleted stem cell transplant. This rearrangement joins TRBV7-7 to TRBJ2-3; 11 nucleotides agree with TRBD2. The CDR3 nucleotides read TGTGCCAGCAGTACTAGCGGGAGCAAAGATACGCAGTATTTT. Its protein product is CASSTSGSKDTQYF.